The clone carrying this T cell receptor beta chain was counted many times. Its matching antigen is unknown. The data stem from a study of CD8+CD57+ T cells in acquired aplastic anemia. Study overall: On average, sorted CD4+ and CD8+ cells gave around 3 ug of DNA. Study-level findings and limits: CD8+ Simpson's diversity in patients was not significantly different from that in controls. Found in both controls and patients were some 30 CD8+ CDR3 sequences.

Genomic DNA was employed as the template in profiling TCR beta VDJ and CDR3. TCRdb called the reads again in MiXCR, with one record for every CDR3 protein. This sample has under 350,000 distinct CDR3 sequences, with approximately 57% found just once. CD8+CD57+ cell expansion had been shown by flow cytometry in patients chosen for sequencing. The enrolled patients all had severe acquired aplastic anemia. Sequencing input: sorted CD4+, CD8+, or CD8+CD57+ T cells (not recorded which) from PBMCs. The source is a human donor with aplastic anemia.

The CDR3 sequence: CASSEGGLGNEKLFF. The CDR3 coding sequence is TGTGCCAGCAGTGAAGGGGGACTGGGTAATGAAAAACTGTTTTTT. J is TRBJ1-4 and V is TRBV2; weak D call: TRBD1 (5 bases). The CDR3 is 15 residues long. CDR1 SNHLY and CDR2 FYNNEI come from the germline V gene. The ends were cut back, 1 base at V and 4 bases at J, with 10 bases in the middle.